This T cell receptor beta chain was retrieved from a study of somatic mutations in cytotoxic T cells in rheumatoid arthritis. Whole-study context: Patients had around 30 ml EDTA blood drawn right after diagnosis, before any treatment. Nearly 100% purity was obtained when some V beta antibody-stained T-cell populations were flow-sorted; these included V beta1+ cells sequenced for TCRB. Study outcomes and limitations: Compared with age-matched healthy controls, rheumatoid arthritis patients did not differ significantly in CD8+ T-cell clonality.

This table comes from immunoSEQ multiplex PCR, and its TCRdb copy is limited to in-frame clones, with some not included. The sample records 15,000 to 20,000 clones, 77% being singletons. Details on this clone: Antigen specificity is unknown.

Once isolated by positive magnetic bead selection, the CD4+ and CD8+ cells had their purity checked by flow cytometry. The sequenced material came from CD8+ T cells sorted from blood. The sequence was collected from an adult with rheumatoid arthritis.

CDR3 amino acids: CASSPRQLSMNTEAFF. CDR3 nucleotides: TGTGCCAGCAGCCCTCGGCAGTTATCCATGAACACTGAAGCTTTCTTT. This chain connects TRBV11-2 to TRBJ1-1; D is uncertain. The CDR3 has 16 amino acids. Germline values: CDR1 SGHAT, CDR2 FQNNGV. Trimming pared 5 bases from V and 0 bases from J, leaving 16 bases between.